The 23 T cell receptor beta chains presented below share a single source sample, sequenced in a study of cytomegalovirus exposure and HLA in healthy donors. The assay was immunoSEQ multiplex PCR, and TCRdb's table has in-frame clones only and misses some. The sample holds 250,000 to 300,000 clones; around 91% are singletons and the top ten take under 0.4%. The sample comprised PBMCs. The receptors stem from a woman aged 18-35 years in good health and CMV-seronegative.

This clone showed up just once. The chain uses TRBV5-1 and TRBJ2-4, with 8 bases identical to TRBD2. Germline loops: CDR1 SGHRS, CDR2 YFSETQ. CDR3 length: 17 residues. V was pared by 4 bases and J by 0 bases, with 9 bases of the junction left unmatched. The CDR3 sequence: CASSTGAGGLAKNIQYF. In nucleotides, the CDR3 is TGCGCCAGCAGCACCGGGGCGGGGGGACTAGCCAAAAACATTCAGTACTTC. The whole variable domain, remainder taken from reference TRBV5-1 and TRBJ2-4, is KAGVTQTPRYLIKTRGQQVTLSCSPISGHRSVSWYQQTPGQGLQFLFEYFSETQRNKGNFPGRFSGRQFSNSRSEMNVSTLELGDSALYLCASSTGAGGLAKNIQYFGAGTRLSVL.

This chain joins TRBV6-5 and TRBJ1-3, with no clear D. Trimming shortened V by 2 bases and J by 4 bases, and 9 bases separated the two germline ends. The CDR3 length is 14 residues. The germline V gene has CDR1 MNHEY and CDR2 SVGAGI. The CDR3 sequence: CASSYREAGNTIYF. As DNA, the CDR3 is TGTGCCAGCAGTTACAGGGAGGCCGGAAACACCATATATTTT.

The J gene is TRBJ1-2, the V gene TRBV4-1; 10 bases fit TRBD1. V was pared by 0 bases and J by 7 bases, with 2 bases of the junction left unmatched. Germline CDR1 MGHRA, CDR2 YSYEKL. The CDR3 runs to 14 residues. The CDR3 DNA is TGCGCCAGCAGCCAAGATAGGACAGGGGGTGGCTACACCTTC. Protein: CASSQDRTGGGYTF.

The J gene is TRBJ2-5, the V gene TRBV27, with 9 bases matching TRBD1. Per the germline V gene, CDR1 is MNHEY and CDR2 is SMNVEV (reference sequence). CDR3 size: 18 residues. The trim removed 4 bases at V and 3 bases at J, leaving 15 bases unmatched. The CDR3 is CASSSTQAETGGEETQYF. The DNA for the CDR3 is TGTGCCAGCAGTTCCACACAAGCCGAGACAGGGGGAGAAGAGACCCAGTACTTC.

The chain joins TRBV28 to TRBJ1-2; maybe TRBD1 (6 bases). Trimming removed 6 bases at V and 2 bases at J, with 19 bases between. CDR3 size: 16 residues. Germline V gene lookup returns CDR1 MDHEN and CDR2 SYDVKM. The CDR3 DNA reads as TGTGCCAGCAGGAGGGACACATCGTCCTTGAACTATGGCTACACCTTC. Its protein product is CASRRDTSSLNYGYTF.

J is TRBJ1-5 and V is TRBV15; 9 positions match TRBD1. With V trimmed by 3 bases and J by 6 bases, 6 bases remained unmatched. CDR1 and CDR2 from the germline V gene are LNHNV and YYDKDF (reference sequence). The CDR3 sequence is 15 residues long. The CDR3 spells CATSRDRDRVQPQHF. CDR3 DNA sequence: TGTGCCACCAGCAGGGACCGGGACAGGGTTCAGCCCCAGCATTTT.

The gene calls are TRBV7-2 and TRBJ1-2; maybe TRBD1 (5 bases). With 2 bases removed from V and 7 bases from J, the gap between germline ends came to 11 bases. The CDR3 contains 13 residues. Germline CDR1 reads SGHTA; CDR2 reads FQGNSA. CDR3 in DNA: TGTGCCAGCAGCTTACGTCAGGGTGGTGGCTACACCTTC. Translating gives CASSLRQGGGYTF. Full variable domain (rest looked up from reference TRBV7-2 and TRBJ1-2): GAGVSQSPSNKVTEKGKDVELRCDPISGHTALYWYRQSLGQGLEFLIYFQGNSAPDKSGLPSDRFSAERTGGSVSTLTIQRTQQEDSAVYLCASSLRQGGGYTFGSGTRLTVV.

V is TRBV18 and J is TRBJ2-1, with 8 bases aligning to TRBD2. Germline V gene sequence: CDR1 KGHSH, CDR2 LQKENI. The CDR3 consists of 17 residues. V lost 0 bases, J lost 8 bases, and 12 bases stayed unmatched. CDR3: CASSPPGGGRNIYEQFF. In nucleotides, the CDR3 is TGTGCCAGCTCACCACCCGGCGGGGGGCGAAATATCTATGAGCAGTTCTTC.

This chain links TRBV13 with TRBJ1-1; D uncertain. This CDR3 has 14 residues. CDR1 PRHDT and CDR2 FYEKMQ come from the germline V gene (reference sequence). V gave up 1 base and J gave up 2 bases, with 8 bases separating them. Here the CDR3 reads CASSLVQLNTEAFF. The CDR3 nucleotides are TGTGCCAGCAGCTTAGTTCAGTTAAACACTGAAGCTTTCTTT.

As for this clone: Its ends do not fully match the called genes, so a read error is possible. The chain couples TRBV10-3 to TRBJ1-1; D unclear. The CDR3 is 17 residues long. Per germline, CDR1 ENHRY and CDR2 SYGVKD. The CDR3 reads CAISESWSAVENTKAFF. Here the CDR3 DNA reads TGTGCCATCAGTGAGTCGTGGTCGGCAGTGGAGAACACTAAAGCTTTCTTT.

The chain employs TRBV27 and TRBJ2-1; 13 nucleotides agree with TRBD2. The CDR3 runs 14 residues. V shed 10 bases, J shed 8 bases, and the junction held 8 bases outside the gene matches. Germline V gene data show CDR1 as MNHEY and CDR2 as SMNVEV (reference sequence). CDR3 sequence reads: CATKLAGGLHEQFF. The CDR3 DNA is TGTGCCACCAAACTAGCGGGGGGGCTCCATGAGCAGTTCTTC.

The CDR3 here is CASSFRLGTVGNIQYF. DNA for the CDR3: TGTGCCAGCAGCTTCAGACTCGGGACAGTAGGAAACATTCAGTACTTC. J is TRBJ2-4 and V is TRBV5-5; TRBD1 matches 7 bases. Germline V gene lookup returns CDR1 SGHKS and CDR2 YYEKEE (reference sequence). The trim removed 2 bases at V and 6 bases at J, leaving 11 bases unmatched. CDR3 length equals 16 residues.

The chain couples TRBV5-1 to TRBJ2-7; D perhaps matches TRBD1 (5 bases). Per germline, CDR1 SGHRS and CDR2 YFSETQ. Trimming removed 0 bases at V and 2 bases at J, with 9 bases between. The CDR3 consists of 14 residues. CDR3 sequence (DNA): TGCGCCAGCAGCTTGGCAGGGTTACCCTACGAGCAGTACTTC. Amino acid sequence: CASSLAGLPYEQYF.

J is TRBJ1-2 and V is TRBV28; possible D gene TRBD1, 5 bases. There are 12 residues in the CDR3. Trimming cost V 6 bases and J 7 bases, with 12 bases left between them. CDR1 and CDR2 from the germline V gene are MDHEN and SYDVKM. CDR3 coding DNA: TGTGCCAGCAGGTTAAACGGGGGTGGCTACACCTTC. It codes for CASRLNGGGYTF.

The gene calls are TRBV29-1 and TRBJ2-5; no definite D call. Trimming shortened V by 0 bases and J by 9 bases, and 8 bases separated the two germline ends. The germline gives CDR1 SQVTM, CDR2 ANQGSEA. The CDR3 has 11 amino acids. The CDR3 protein is CSVEEELAQYF. For the CDR3, the DNA is TGCAGCGTTGAAGAGGAGCTGGCCCAGTACTTC.

The CDR3 nucleotides are TGTGCCAGCTCACCACCGGGACAGGGATCGACTGAAGCTTTCTTT. This encodes CASSPPGQGSTEAFF. V is TRBV18 and J is TRBJ1-1; TRBD1 agrees at 9 bases. The CDR3 covers 15 residues. Germline V gene data show CDR1 as KGHSH and CDR2 as LQKENI. The V gene end was trimmed by 0 bases and the J gene end by 5 bases; junction bases not matched to a gene: 4. The full variable domain, with the rest looked up from reference TRBV18 and TRBJ1-1, is NAGVMQNPRHLVRRRGQEARLRCSPMKGHSHVYWYRQLPEEGLKFMVYLQKENIIDESGMPKERFSAEFPKEGPSILRIQQVVRGDSAAYFCASSPPGQGSTEAFFGQGTRLTVV.

J is TRBJ1-1 and V is TRBV7-6, with TRBD1 matching over 7 bases. V lost 2 bases to trimming and J lost 8 bases; unmatched junction nucleotides: 5. Germline V lookup: CDR1 SGHVS, CDR2 FNYEAQ. The CDR3 is 13 residues long. The CDR3 DNA reads as TGTGCCAGCAGCTTACCAGGGGGGAAGGAAGCTTTCTTT. Encoded protein: CASSLPGGKEAFF.

There are a few counts of this clone. The rearrangement joins TRBV5-1 to TRBJ1-2; 8 positions agree with TRBD1. V gave up 0 bases and J gave up 6 bases; unmatched junction bases: 1. The germline V gene has CDR1 SGHRS and CDR2 YFSETQ. CDR3 length: 13 amino acids. The CDR3 region is CASSLGTGNGYTF. In DNA form, the CDR3 reads TGCGCCAGCAGCTTGGGGACAGGGAATGGCTACACCTTC.

V usage is TRBV9 and J usage is TRBJ2-7; 8 bases agree with TRBD2. This CDR3 region has 15 residues. V lost 0 bases, J lost 4 bases, and 6 bases stayed unmatched. CDR1 is SGDLS and CDR2 is YYNGEE in the germline V gene. CDR3 in amino acids: CASSVGAGASYEQYF. The CDR3 DNA reads TGTGCCAGCAGCGTAGGAGCGGGGGCCTCATACGAGCAGTACTTC. The whole variable domain, filled in from reference TRBV9 and TRBJ2-7, reads DSGVTQTPKHLITATGQRVTLRCSPRSGDLSVYWYQQSLDQGLQFLIQYYNGEERAKGNILERFSAQQFPDLHSELNLSSLELGDSALYFCASSVGAGASYEQYFGPGTRLTVT.

This chain uses TRBV20-1 with TRBJ1-2; D unclear. This CDR3 is built from 11 residues. Trimming took 5 bases from V and 5 from J, leaving 9 bases between them. Germline V lookup: CDR1 DFQATT, CDR2 SNEGSKA (reference sequence). The CDR3, as DNA: TGCAGTGCTGGAGCGGAGTATGGCTACACCTTC. Protein sequence: CSAGAEYGYTF.

The chain is built from TRBV4-1 and TRBJ1-3; D not resolved. This CDR3 comprises 14 residues. Trimming shortened V by 4 bases and J by 0 bases, and 7 bases separated the two germline ends. Germline V gene sequence: CDR1 MGHRA, CDR2 YSYEKL. The CDR3 nucleotides are TGCGCCAGCAGCCTACAAATCTCTGGAAACACCATATATTTT. It yields the protein CASSLQISGNTIYF.

Written as DNA, the CDR3 is TGTGCCAGCAGAAAGGCGGGGGGGAACACTGAAGCTTTCTTT. It is translated as CASRKAGGNTEAFF. J is TRBJ1-1 and V is TRBV14; TRBD1 might be the D (5 bases). This CDR3 spans 14 amino acids. CDR1 is SGHDN, CDR2 FVKESK, per germline. V gave up 6 bases and J gave up 1 base, with 12 bases separating them.

The chain uses TRBV11-3 and TRBJ2-1, with 7 bases matching TRBD1. The trim removed 1 base at V and 8 bases at J, leaving 11 bases unmatched. CDR1 is SGHNT and CDR2 is YENEEA in the germline V gene. The CDR3 loop spans 16 amino acids. CDR3 sequence reads: CASSLVGTAGTDEQFF. CDR3 in DNA: TGTGCCAGCAGCTTAGTTGGGACCGCCGGGACAGATGAGCAGTTCTTC.